Following are 13 T cell receptor beta chains from one sample sequenced in a study of tumor-infiltrating lymphocytes in primary liver carcinoma. Total RNA (around 500 ng) served as template for TCR beta cDNA synthesis primed by a constant-region primer. Three nested multiplex PCR rounds, a slightly modified ARM-PCR, produced the libraries for TCR beta. Both of the initial two PCR rounds ran for 10 cycles and employed TRBV1-TRBV30 forward primers alongside a C-beta reverse primer. TCRdb itself ran the multiplex PCR reads through MiXCR, one entry per CDR3 protein. The sample carries roughly 200,000 distinct CDR3 sequences, approximately 86% recorded once. Co-extracted RNA and DNA came from around 18-30 mg of unsorted bulk tissue. Source material: tumor tissue from primary liver carcinoma. These TCRs come from a man aged 40-49 years with primary liver carcinoma and hepatitis B virus infection.

The CDR3 DNA reads TGTGCCAACAGCACAGGGGGGAGTATTGAAGCTTTCTTT. The encoded protein is CANSTGGSIEAFF. This chain joins TRBV6-6 and TRBJ1-1, with 8 bases lining up with TRBD1. This CDR3 comprises 13 residues. Unmatched junction bases numbered 11, after V lost 10 bases and J lost 7 bases. Germline V gives CDR1 MNHNY, CDR2 SVGAGI (reference sequence).

In regard to this clonotype: One end of the junction is discordant with germline, which a read error may explain. DNA for the CDR3: TGTCCCAGCAGCTACCCGGGACTAGCATACGAGCAGTACTTC. Its protein is CPSSYPGLAYEQYF. V is TRBV5-6 and J is TRBJ2-7; 9 bases match TRBD2. CDR3 size: 14 residues. Germline CDR1 and CDR2: SGHDT and YYEEEE.

The chain recombines TRBV6-6 with TRBJ2-2; 11 bases are a match to TRBD2. After removal of 8 bases from V and 6 bases from J, the junction contained 8 bases not matched to a gene. The CDR3 covers 15 residues. Germline V gene data show CDR1 as MNHNY and CDR2 as SVGAGI (reference sequence). The CDR3 spells CASGHSGRVAGELFF. The CDR3 DNA is TGTGCCAGCGGCCATAGCGGGAGGGTCGCCGGGGAGCTGTTTTTT.

The chain recombines TRBV29-1 with TRBJ2-1, with 9 bases identical to TRBD2. J was trimmed by 9 bases and V by 4 bases; bases with no gene match: 13. The V gene's germline CDR1 is SQVTM and CDR2 ANQGSEA. CDR3 size: 15 residues. CDR3 protein: CSVGLIAGVTSEQFF. The DNA for the CDR3 is TGCAGCGTTGGCCTTATAGCGGGGGTGACCTCTGAGCAGTTCTTC.

Only one count was recorded for this clonotype. This likely comes from a read error, as the CDR3 has no conserved phenylalanine or tryptophan at its end. This chain connects TRBV4-3 to TRBJ2-7; a possible D gene is TRBD2 (5 bases). Germline lookup yields CDR1 LGHNA and CDR2 YSLEER. The CDR3 runs 16 residues. V lost 7 bases, J lost 3 bases, and 22 bases lay in between. CDR3 region: CASILHLGSSDYEQYI. DNA for the CDR3: TGCGCCAGCATCCTCCACCTTGGGAGTTCGGACTACGAGCAGTACATC.

A word on this clonotype: Mismatch with germline at one junction end may stem from a read error. The gene calls are TRBV29-1 and TRBJ2-3; no firm D call. CDR3 size: 16 residues. Germline V gene data show CDR1 as SQVTM and CDR2 as ANQGSEA. The CDR3 DNA is TGCAGCGTCGCTGGAGTGGACGGATGTAACACAGATACGCATTATTTT. Translated: CSVAGVDGCNTDTHYF.

About this clonotype itself: The junction shows a germline mismatch at one end, possibly a read error. The V call is TRBV29-1, the J call TRBJ2-1; D is perhaps TRBD1 or TRBD2 (5 bases each). CDR1 is SQVTM and CDR2 is ANQGSEA in the germline V gene. This CDR3 spans 13 amino acids. This CDR3 is CSVNKGPPNEQFF. The CDR3 region has the DNA TGCAGCGTTAATAAGGGACCGCCCAATGAACAGTTCTTC.

The chain has TRBV6-1 and TRBJ2-5, with 7 bases fitting TRBD2. CDR1 and CDR2 from the germline V gene are MNHNS and SASEGT. The trim removed 9 bases at V and 5 bases at J, leaving 15 bases unmatched. The CDR3 consists of 15 residues. The CDR3 spells CASTEALRRGETQYF. The DNA of the CDR3 is TGTGCCAGTACTGAAGCGCTCAGGCGGGGGGAGACCCAGTACTTC.

Comment on this clonotype: This CDR3 is missing its conserved last phenylalanine or tryptophan, likely due to a read error. Because the CDR3's place on the DNA is in doubt, the DNA is left out and the CDR3 is given as listed by TCRdb. CDR3 sequence reads: CASILGSGNQPQHL. The V gene is TRBV6-6, the J gene TRBJ1-5. Looked up from germline, CDR1 is MNHNY and CDR2 is SVGAGI (reference sequence). A total of 14 residues make up the CDR3, ends included.

This chain links TRBV4-2 with TRBJ2-7; D is possibly TRBD1 or TRBD2 (5 bases each). The germline CDR1 and CDR2 sequences are LGHNA and YNFKEQ. The CDR3 covers 15 residues. V was trimmed by 9 bases and J by 7 bases, leaving 25 bases between them. The CDR3 DNA follows: TGTGCCAGGAACCAAGATAAGGGGAGCGGCTATGAGCAGTACTTC. Its protein is CARNQDKGSGYEQYF.

About this clonotype itself: One end of the junction fails to match germline, which may point to a read error. This chain connects TRBV29-1 to TRBJ1-1; D not certain. Germline V lookup: CDR1 SQVTM, CDR2 ANQGSEA. The CDR3 covers 15 residues. The CDR3 loop reads CSRAPGRAMNIEVFF. CDR3 coding DNA: TGCAGCAGGGCCCCAGGTCGGGCCATGAACATTGAAGTTTTCTTT.

Concerning this clonotype itself: This could be a read error, since a much larger clone is one nucleotide away. The chain carries TRBV30 and TRBJ1-1; the D is unclear. Trimming left V 3 bases short and J 0 bases short, with 8 bases between. Germline CDR1 reads GTSNPN; CDR2 reads SVGIG (reference sequence). The CDR3 contains 13 residues. The CDR3 DNA is TGTGCCTGGAGATTCGTCGTGAACACTGAAGCTTTCTTT. This translates into CAWRFVVNTEAFF.

A note on this clonotype: The junction and the germline gene differ at one end; a read error may be behind it. This chain links TRBV29-1 with TRBJ2-2, with TRBD2 matching 8 bases. This CDR3 is 15 amino acids long. From germline, CDR1 is SQVTM and CDR2 ANQGSEA. The chain's CDR3 is CSVGTSAANIGELLF. Here the CDR3 DNA reads TGCAGTGTTGGGACTAGTGCGGCAAACATCGGGGAACTGTTATTT.